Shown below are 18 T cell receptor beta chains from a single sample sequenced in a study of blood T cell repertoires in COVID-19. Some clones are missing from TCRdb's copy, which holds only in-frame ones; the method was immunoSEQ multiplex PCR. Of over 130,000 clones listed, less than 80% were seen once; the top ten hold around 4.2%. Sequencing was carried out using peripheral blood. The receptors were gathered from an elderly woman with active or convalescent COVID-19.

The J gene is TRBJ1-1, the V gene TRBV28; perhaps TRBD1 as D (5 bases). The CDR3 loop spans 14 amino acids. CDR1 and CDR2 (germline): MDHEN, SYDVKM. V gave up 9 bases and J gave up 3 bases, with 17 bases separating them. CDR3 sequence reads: CASFGLRGDTEAFF. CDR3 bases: TGTGCCAGTTTCGGGCTCCGGGGGGACACTGAAGCTTTCTTT.

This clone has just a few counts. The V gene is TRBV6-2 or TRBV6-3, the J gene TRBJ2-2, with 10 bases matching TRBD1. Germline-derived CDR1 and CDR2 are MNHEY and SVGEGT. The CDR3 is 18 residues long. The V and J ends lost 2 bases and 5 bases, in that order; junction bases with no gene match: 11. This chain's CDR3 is CASSYTLDRGRPTGELFF. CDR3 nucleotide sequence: TGTGCCAGCAGTTACACCCTCGACAGGGGGCGTCCGACCGGGGAGCTGTTTTTT.

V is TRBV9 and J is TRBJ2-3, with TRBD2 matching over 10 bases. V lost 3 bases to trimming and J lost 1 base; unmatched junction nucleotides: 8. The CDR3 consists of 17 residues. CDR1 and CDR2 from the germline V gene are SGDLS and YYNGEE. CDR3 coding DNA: TGTGCCAGCAGCGAGGGAGGGCTAGCGGGGGGCACAGATACGCAGTATTTT. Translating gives CASSEGGLAGGTDTQYF.

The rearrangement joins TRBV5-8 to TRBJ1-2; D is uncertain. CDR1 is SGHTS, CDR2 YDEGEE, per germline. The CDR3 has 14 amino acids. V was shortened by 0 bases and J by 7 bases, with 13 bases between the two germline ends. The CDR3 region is CASSLVTPSFGYTF. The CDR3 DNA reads TGTGCCAGCAGCTTGGTCACACCGTCTTTTGGCTACACCTTC.

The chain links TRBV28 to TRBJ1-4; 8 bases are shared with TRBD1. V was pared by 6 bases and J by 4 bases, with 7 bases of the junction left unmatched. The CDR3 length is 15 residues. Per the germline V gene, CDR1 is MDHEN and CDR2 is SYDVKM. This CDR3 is CASSTGTGDNEKLFF. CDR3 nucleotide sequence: TGTGCCAGCAGCACCGGGACAGGAGATAATGAAAAACTGTTTTTT.

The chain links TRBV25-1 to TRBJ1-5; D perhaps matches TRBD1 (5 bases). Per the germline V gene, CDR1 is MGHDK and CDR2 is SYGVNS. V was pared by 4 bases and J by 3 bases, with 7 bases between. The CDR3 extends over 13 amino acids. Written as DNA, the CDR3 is TGTGCCAGCAGTGCAGGGCACAATCAGCCCCAGCATTTT. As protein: CASSAGHNQPQHF. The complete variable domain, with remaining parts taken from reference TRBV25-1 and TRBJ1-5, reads EADIYQTPRYLVIGTGKKITLECSQTMGHDKMYWYQQDPGMELHLIHYSYGVNSTEKGDLSSESTVSRIRTEHFPLTLESARPSHTSQYLCASSAGHNQPQHFGDGTRLSIL.

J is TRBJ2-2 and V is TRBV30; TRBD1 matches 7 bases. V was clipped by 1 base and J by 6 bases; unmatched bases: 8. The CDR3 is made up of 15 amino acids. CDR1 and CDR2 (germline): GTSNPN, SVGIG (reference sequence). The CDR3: CAWSDAGGWSGELFF. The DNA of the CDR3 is TGTGCCTGGAGTGATGCAGGGGGTTGGTCCGGGGAGCTGTTTTTT.

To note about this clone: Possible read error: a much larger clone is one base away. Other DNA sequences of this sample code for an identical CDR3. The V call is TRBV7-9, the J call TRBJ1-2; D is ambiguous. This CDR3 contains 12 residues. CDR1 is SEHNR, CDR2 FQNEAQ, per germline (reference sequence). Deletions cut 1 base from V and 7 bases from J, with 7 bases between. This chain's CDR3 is CASSLGQVGYTF. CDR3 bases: TGTGCCAGCAGCTTAGGACAAGTTGGCTACACCTTC.

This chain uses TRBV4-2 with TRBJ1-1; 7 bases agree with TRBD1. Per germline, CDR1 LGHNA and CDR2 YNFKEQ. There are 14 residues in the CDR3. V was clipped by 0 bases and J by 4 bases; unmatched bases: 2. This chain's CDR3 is CASSQDRGSTEAFF. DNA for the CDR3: TGTGCCAGCAGCCAAGACAGGGGGAGCACTGAAGCTTTCTTT.

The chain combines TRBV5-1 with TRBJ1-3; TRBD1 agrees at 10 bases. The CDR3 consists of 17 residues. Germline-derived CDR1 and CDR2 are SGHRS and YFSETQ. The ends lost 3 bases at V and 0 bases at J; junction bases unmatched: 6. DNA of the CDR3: TGCGCCAGCAGCTCGACCTGGACAGGGGGCTCTGGAAACACCATATATTTT. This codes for CASSSTWTGGSGNTIYF. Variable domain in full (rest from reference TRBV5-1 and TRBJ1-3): KAGVTQTPRYLIKTRGQQVTLSCSPISGHRSVSWYQQTPGQGLQFLFEYFSETQRNKGNFPGRFSGRQFSNSRSEMNVSTLELGDSALYLCASSSTWTGGSGNTIYFGEGSWLTVV.

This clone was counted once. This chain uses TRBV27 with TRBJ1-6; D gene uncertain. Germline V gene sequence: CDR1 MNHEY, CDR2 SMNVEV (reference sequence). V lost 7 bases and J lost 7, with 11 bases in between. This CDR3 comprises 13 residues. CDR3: CASKVSRNSPLHF. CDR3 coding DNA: TGTGCCAGCAAAGTAAGTCGGAATTCACCCCTCCACTTT.

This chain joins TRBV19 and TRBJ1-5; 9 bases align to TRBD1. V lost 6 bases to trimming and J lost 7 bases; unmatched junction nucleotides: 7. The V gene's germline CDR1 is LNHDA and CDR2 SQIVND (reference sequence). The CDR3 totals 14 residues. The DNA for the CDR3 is TGTGCCAGTAGCCTCGGGACAGGGAGCCAGCCCCAGCATTTT. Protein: CASSLGTGSQPQHF.

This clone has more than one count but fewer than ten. CDR3 in DNA: TGTGCCAGCAGCCAAAGCACAGATACGCAGTATTTT. Amino acids: CASSQSTDTQYF. The chain couples TRBV7-9 to TRBJ2-3; D remains unclear. The CDR3 extends over 12 amino acids. The V end lost 5 bases, the J end lost 0 bases, and 3 bases lay between the germline ends. CDR1 is SEHNR and CDR2 is FQNEAQ in the germline V gene (reference sequence). The variable domain in full, completed from reference TRBV7-9 and TRBJ2-3, reads DTGVSQNPRHKITKRGQNVTFRCDPISEHNRLYWYRQTLGQGPEFLTYFQNEAQLEKSRLLSDRFSAERPKGSFSTLEIQRTEQGDSAMYLCASSQSTDTQYFGPGTRLTVL.

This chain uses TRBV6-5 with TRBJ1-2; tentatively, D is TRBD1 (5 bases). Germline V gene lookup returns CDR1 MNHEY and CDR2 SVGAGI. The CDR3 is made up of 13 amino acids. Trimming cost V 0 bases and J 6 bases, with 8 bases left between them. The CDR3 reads CASSYSKDNGYTF. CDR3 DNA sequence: TGTGCCAGCAGTTACTCGAAGGACAATGGCTACACCTTC.

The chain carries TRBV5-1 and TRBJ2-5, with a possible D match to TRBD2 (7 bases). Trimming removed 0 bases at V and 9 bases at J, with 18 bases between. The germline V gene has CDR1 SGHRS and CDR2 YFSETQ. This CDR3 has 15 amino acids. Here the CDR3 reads CASSLDGGPPGAQYF. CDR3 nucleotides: TGCGCCAGCAGCTTGGACGGGGGGCCGCCGGGGGCCCAGTACTTC.

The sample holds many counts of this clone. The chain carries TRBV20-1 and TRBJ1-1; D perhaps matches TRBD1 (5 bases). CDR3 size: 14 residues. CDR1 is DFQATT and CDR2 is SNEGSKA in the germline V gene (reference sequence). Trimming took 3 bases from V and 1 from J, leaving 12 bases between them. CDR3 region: CSASRARANTEAFF. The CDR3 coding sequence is TGCAGTGCTAGTCGAGCCAGGGCGAACACTGAAGCTTTCTTT.

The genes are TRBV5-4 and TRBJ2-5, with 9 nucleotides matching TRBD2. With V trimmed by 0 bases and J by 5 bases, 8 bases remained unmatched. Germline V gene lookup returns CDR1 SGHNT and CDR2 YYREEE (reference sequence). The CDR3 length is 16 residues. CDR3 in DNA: TGTGCCAGCAGCTTGGCCGTCGGGACTAGCCCGGAGACCCAGTACTTC. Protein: CASSLAVGTSPETQYF.

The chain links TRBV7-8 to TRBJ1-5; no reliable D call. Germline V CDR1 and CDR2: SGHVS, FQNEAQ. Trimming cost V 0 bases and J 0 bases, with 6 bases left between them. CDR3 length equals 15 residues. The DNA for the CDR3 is TGTGCCAGCAGCTTAGCGGTCAGTAGCAATCAGCCCCAGCATTTT. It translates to CASSLAVSSNQPQHF.